The 17 T cell receptor beta chains reported below all come from one sample, sequenced in a study of blood T cells in healthy people across ages. Primers used in a second PCR of roughly 6 to 11 cycles were a sample-barcoded 5' primer and a J-beta primer mix. TCRdb called the 5' RACE reads again in MiXCR, with one record for every CDR3 protein. The data show around 1,000,000 distinct CDR3 sequences, 20% to 25% seen once. The sample also formed part of further work on T cells of mothers and their children.

Sequencing was performed on blood. All receptors come from a girl aged 2 to 9 in good health.

The rearrangement joins TRBV7-9 to TRBJ2-1; a weak D match, TRBD2 (5 bases). From germline, CDR1 is SEHNR and CDR2 FQNEAQ (reference sequence). The CDR3 is 14 amino acids. V lost 0 bases and J 7 bases, leaving 10 bases between the germline ends. CDR3 amino acids: CASSLADSRNEQFF. The CDR3 nucleotides read TGTGCCAGCAGCTTAGCGGACTCCAGGAATGAGCAGTTCTTC.

A few counts support this clonotype. This sequence joins TRBV7-2 and TRBJ2-5; 9 bases agree with TRBD2. The J call may be mistaken, given a closer DNA end match to TRBJ2-1. Germline V gene data show CDR1 as SGHTA and CDR2 as FQGNSA. The CDR3 is 16 residues long. The DNA for the CDR3 is TGTGCCAGCAGCTTGGGGGGTATAGCGGGGGACAATGAGCAGTTCTTC. Translation gives CASSLGGIAGDNEQFF.

This chain joins TRBV5-1 and TRBJ1-1; a weak D match, TRBD1 (5 bases). The ends were cut back, 0 bases at V and 1 base at J, with 16 bases in the middle. The germline V gene encodes CDR1 SGHRS and CDR2 YFSETQ. The CDR3 contains 17 residues. In DNA, the CDR3 is TGCGCCAGCAGCTTGGGTTTAAGACAGAACTCGAACACTGAAGCTTTCTTT. Protein sequence: CASSLGLRQNSNTEAFF.

This clonotype occurred a few times. J is TRBJ2-5 and V is TRBV6-5; a possible D gene is TRBD2 (5 bases). The ends were cut back, 6 bases at V and 2 bases at J, with 16 bases in the middle. The CDR3 runs to 15 residues. Germline V gene data show CDR1 as MNHEY and CDR2 as SVGAGI. This chain's CDR3 is CASSELPPGQETQYF. The CDR3 region has the DNA TGTGCCAGCAGCGAACTACCGCCGGGACAAGAGACCCAGTACTTC.

The CDR3 loop is CASSLYGGITDTQYF. The DNA for the CDR3 is TGTGCCAGCAGCTTGTACGGCGGGATCACAGATACGCAGTATTTT. The rearrangement uses TRBV11-2 and TRBJ2-3, with D perhaps matching TRBD2 (6 bases). Trimming pared 3 bases from V and 2 bases from J, leaving 12 bases between. Germline V lookup: CDR1 SGHAT, CDR2 FQNNGV. The length of the CDR3 is 15 residues.

This clonotype was counted ten times or more. The chain couples TRBV3-1 to TRBJ2-5; D gene ambiguous. The germline V gene has CDR1 LGHDT and CDR2 YNNKEL (reference sequence). The CDR3 extends over 13 amino acids. The V end was cut by 2 bases, the J end by 4 bases, with 8 bases between. CDR3 region: CASSQLVGETQYF. As DNA, the CDR3 is TGTGCCAGCAGCCAATTGGTGGGAGAGACCCAGTACTTC.

This clonotype has just a few counts. The rearrangement uses TRBV20-1 and TRBJ2-1, with TRBD2 identical over 9 bases. J was trimmed by 0 bases and V by 6 bases; bases with no gene match: 12. The CDR3 has 17 residues. In germline, CDR1 is DFQATT, CDR2 SNEGSKA (reference sequence). The CDR3 DNA follows: TGCAGTGCCTACCAACTTCCAGCGGGAGGCTCCTACAATGAGCAGTTCTTC. Its protein is CSAYQLPAGGSYNEQFF.

In this sample, this clonotype turned up a few times. This chain joins TRBV20-1 and TRBJ2-5; TRBD2 might be the D (5 bases). The CDR3 loop spans 12 amino acids. Germline values: CDR1 DFQATT, CDR2 SNEGSKA (reference sequence). Trimming removed 6 bases from V and 2 bases from J, with 10 bases in between. The CDR3 sequence is CSASTGQETQYF. DNA for the CDR3: TGCAGTGCAAGTACGGGGCAAGAGACCCAGTACTTC.

The rearrangement joins TRBV27 to TRBJ1-6; possible D gene TRBD1, 6 bases. This CDR3 is built from 14 residues. Trimming left V 3 bases short and J 11 bases short, with 14 bases between. Germline values: CDR1 MNHEY, CDR2 SMNVEV (reference sequence). The CDR3 region has the DNA TGTGCCAGCAGTTTCGGCGGGGCAGGGGCACCCCTCCACTTT. This sequence encodes CASSFGGAGAPLHF.

V usage is TRBV28 and J usage is TRBJ2-2; D may match TRBD1 or TRBD2 (5 bases each). From germline, CDR1 is MDHEN and CDR2 SYDVKM. V was pared by 3 bases and J by 4 bases, with 12 bases between. The length of the CDR3 is 15 residues. CDR3 nucleotide sequence: TGTGCCAGCAGTTTTTTTGGGGGACCCACCGGGGAGCTGTTTTTT. This codes for CASSFFGGPTGELFF.

In this sample, this clonotype turned up a few times. The chain is built from TRBV6-5 and TRBJ2-5; D is ambiguous. V lost 4 bases, J lost 4 bases, and 16 bases lay in between. CDR1 and CDR2 from the germline V gene are MNHEY and SVGAGI. CDR3 length: 15 amino acids. In DNA form, the CDR3 reads TGTGCCAGCAGTTCAACCTGGCCGCCCCGAGAGACCCAGTACTTC. It encodes CASSSTWPPRETQYF.

This clonotype has more than one count but fewer than ten. V gene TRBV29-1 combines with J gene TRBJ2-5, with 11 positions matching TRBD2. The CDR3 runs 15 residues. V shed 3 bases and J 0 bases; nucleotides not matched to a gene: 3. CDR1 is SQVTM and CDR2 is ANQGSEA in the germline V gene. The CDR3: CSVEGTSGYQETQYF. CDR3 in DNA: TGCAGCGTTGAGGGGACTAGCGGTTACCAAGAGACCCAGTACTTC.

This clonotype was seen a handful of times. The CDR3 here is CSANDRERNQPQHF. CDR3 bases: TGCAGTGCAAATGACAGGGAACGCAATCAGCCCCAGCATTTT. The genes are TRBV20-1 and TRBJ1-5; TRBD1 aligns across 7 bases. CDR1 is DFQATT and CDR2 is SNEGSKA in the germline V gene (reference sequence). The CDR3 is made up of 14 amino acids. V lost 6 bases, J lost 2 bases, and 7 bases stayed unmatched.

CDR3 residues: CASSPREPRGEKLFF. The CDR3 DNA reads as TGTGCCAGCAGCCCTCGTGAGCCGAGAGGGGAAAAACTGTTTTTT. This sequence joins TRBV9 and TRBJ1-4; D unresolved. The length of the CDR3 is 15 residues. Germline V gene sequence: CDR1 SGDLS, CDR2 YYNGEE. Trimming cost V 4 bases and J 8 bases, with 18 bases left between them.

The genes are TRBV9 and TRBJ2-7; 8 nucleotides align to TRBD2. The closer fit of TRBJ2-5 to the DNA end suggests the J call may be wrong. The CDR3 consists of 15 residues. Germline CDR1 SGDLS, CDR2 YYNGEE. CDR3 sequence reads: CASSVESGRGETQYF. In nucleotides, the CDR3 is TGTGCCAGCAGCGTCGAGAGCGGGAGAGGTGAGACCCAGTACTTC.

This chain links TRBV7-9 with TRBJ2-7, with D hard to call. The length of the CDR3 is 13 residues. The V gene lost 5 bases and the J gene lost 0 bases, with 8 bases spanning the gap. In germline, CDR1 is SEHNR, CDR2 FQNEAQ (reference sequence). This CDR3 is CASSDESSYEQYF. The CDR3 nucleotides are TGTGCCAGCAGCGACGAGAGCTCCTACGAGCAGTACTTC.

This clonotype was counted once. This sequence joins TRBV3-1 and TRBJ2-5; D is tentatively TRBD1 or TRBD2 (5 bases each). Germline assignment: CDR1 LGHDT and CDR2 YNNKEL (reference sequence). V gave up 8 bases and J gave up 4 bases, with 14 bases separating them. This CDR3 has 13 amino acids. The CDR3, as DNA: TGTGCCAGCGCCAGATCTGGGGGAGAGACCCAGTACTTC. It encodes CASARSGGETQYF.